This T cell receptor (beta chain) emerged from a study of T cells after yellow fever vaccination. Study details: Preparation of fractions with low cell numbers was performed using SMART-Seq v4 Ultra Low Input.

This clonotype showed up just a few times. The CDR3 covers 13 residues. Germline CDR1 ENHRY, CDR2 SYGVKD. V dropped 3 bases and J dropped 0 bases, with 6 bases sitting between them. A 5'RACE template-switching step, the method used to make TCR cDNA, added a universal primer site and UMIs. MiXCR, applied by TCRdb to the 5' RACE reads, yields one record per CDR3 protein. Among 300,000 to 400,000 distinct CDR3 sequences, 7% to 10% were seen once, and the ten largest hold 17%. The V call is TRBV10-3, the J call TRBJ2-7; D remains ambiguous. The sequences come from PBMCs, collected 45 days after the first yellow fever vaccination. The TCR sequence derives from a man aged 18 to 29 who received the YFV17D yellow fever vaccine. The CDR3 DNA reads as TGTGCCATCAGTGACACCGTCTCCTACGAGCAGTACTTC. Encoded protein: CAISDTVSYEQYF.